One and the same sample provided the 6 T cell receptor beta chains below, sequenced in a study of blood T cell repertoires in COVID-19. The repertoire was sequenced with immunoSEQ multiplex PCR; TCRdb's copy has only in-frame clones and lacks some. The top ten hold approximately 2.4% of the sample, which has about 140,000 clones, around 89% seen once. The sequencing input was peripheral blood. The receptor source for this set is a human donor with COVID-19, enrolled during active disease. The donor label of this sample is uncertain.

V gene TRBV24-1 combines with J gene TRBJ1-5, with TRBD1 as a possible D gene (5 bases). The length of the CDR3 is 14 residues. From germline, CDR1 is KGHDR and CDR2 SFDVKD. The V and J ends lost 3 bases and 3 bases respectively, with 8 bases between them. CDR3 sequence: CATSDPGDNQPQHF. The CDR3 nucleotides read TGTGCCACCAGTGATCCGGGGGACAATCAGCCCCAGCATTTT.

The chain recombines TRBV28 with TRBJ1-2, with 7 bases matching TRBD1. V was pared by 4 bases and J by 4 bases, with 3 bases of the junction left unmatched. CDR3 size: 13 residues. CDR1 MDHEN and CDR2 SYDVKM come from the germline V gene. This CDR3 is CASSSGTAYGYTF. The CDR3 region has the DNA TGTGCCAGCAGTTCCGGGACAGCCTATGGCTACACCTTC.

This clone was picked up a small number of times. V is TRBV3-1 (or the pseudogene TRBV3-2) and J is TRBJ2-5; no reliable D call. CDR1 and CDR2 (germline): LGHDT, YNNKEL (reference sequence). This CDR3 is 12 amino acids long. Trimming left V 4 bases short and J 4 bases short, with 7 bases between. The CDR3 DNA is TGTGCCAGCAGCCCCCAGGCAGAGACCCAGTACTTC. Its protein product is CASSPQAETQYF.

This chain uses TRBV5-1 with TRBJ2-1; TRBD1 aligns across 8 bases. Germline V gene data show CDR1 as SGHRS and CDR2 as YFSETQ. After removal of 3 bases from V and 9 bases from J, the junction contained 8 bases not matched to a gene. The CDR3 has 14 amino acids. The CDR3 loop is CASSSGTTGGEQFF. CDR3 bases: TGCGCCAGCAGCTCCGGGACCACAGGGGGTGAGCAGTTCTTC.

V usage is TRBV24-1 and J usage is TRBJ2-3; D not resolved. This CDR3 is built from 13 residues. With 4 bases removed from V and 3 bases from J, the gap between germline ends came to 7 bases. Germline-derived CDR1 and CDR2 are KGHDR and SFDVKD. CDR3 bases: TGTGCCACCAGTGAAGGAGCGACAGATACGCAGTATTTT. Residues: CATSEGATDTQYF.

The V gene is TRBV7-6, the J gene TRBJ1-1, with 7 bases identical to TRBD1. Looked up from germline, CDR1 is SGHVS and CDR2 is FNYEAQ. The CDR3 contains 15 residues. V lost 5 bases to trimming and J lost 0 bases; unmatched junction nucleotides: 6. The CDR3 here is CASSLDGTVNTEAFF. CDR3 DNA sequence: TGTGCCAGCAGCCTGGACGGGACAGTGAACACTGAAGCTTTCTTT.